This passage covers 10 T cell receptor beta chains from one sample sequenced in a study of blood T cell repertoires in COVID-19. The protocol was immunoSEQ multiplex PCR, while the TCRdb copy is restricted to in-frame clones and leaves out a portion. The repertoire holds about 200,000 clones, with roughly 86% as singletons. Sequencing used peripheral blood. All receptors come from a woman between 50 and 59 years old with active or convalescent COVID-19.

V and J are TRBV10-1 and TRBJ2-5, with D possibly TRBD1 on 6 matching bases. V lost 2 bases, J lost 7 bases, and 23 bases lay in between. Germline V gene sequence: CDR1 WNHNN, CDR2 SYGVQD (reference sequence). This CDR3 spans 17 amino acids. The DNA for the CDR3 is TGCGCCAGCAGTGAGCCTGGGGGACGCCAGGGGTCCGGGACCCAGTACTTC. This translates into CASSEPGGRQGSGTQYF.

The chain uses TRBV6-5 and TRBJ1-3; D possibly corresponds to TRBD1 (5 bases). In germline, CDR1 is MNHEY, CDR2 SVGAGI. This CDR3 is 15 amino acids long. V lost 7 bases and J lost 0, with 13 bases in between. The CDR3, as DNA: TGTGCCAGCACTAAGACAGCTTCCTCTGGAAACACCATATATTTT. Amino acids: CASTKTASSGNTIYF.

V gene TRBV6-5 combines with J gene TRBJ2-1; unclear D gene. The V end lost 2 bases, the J end lost 5 bases, and 7 bases lay between the germline ends. The V gene's germline CDR1 is MNHEY and CDR2 SVGAGI. The CDR3 spans 13 residues. CDR3 sequence reads: CASSYGPNNEQFF. As DNA, the CDR3 is TGTGCCAGCAGTTACGGCCCCAACAATGAGCAGTTCTTC.

The chain couples TRBV4-2 to TRBJ1-6, with D unresolved. The germline V gene has CDR1 LGHNA and CDR2 YNFKEQ. Trimming took 0 bases from V and 10 from J, leaving 7 bases between them. The CDR3 contains 13 residues. CDR3 in DNA: TGTGCCAGCAGCCAAGATAGCCCATCACCCCTCCACTTT. As protein: CASSQDSPSPLHF.

The chain combines TRBV7-7 with TRBJ2-1; 10 bases are shared with TRBD2. This CDR3 is 16 amino acids long. CDR1 is SSHAT and CDR2 is FNYEAQ in the germline V gene (reference sequence). After removal of 5 bases from V and 7 bases from J, the junction contained 11 bases not matched to a gene. This CDR3 reads CASSPHLAGAGNEQFF. Written as DNA, the CDR3 is TGTGCCAGCAGCCCCCATCTAGCGGGAGCGGGGAATGAGCAGTTCTTC.

The V call is TRBV2, the J call TRBJ2-6, with D unclear. This CDR3 spans 15 amino acids. Germline V lookup: CDR1 SNHLY, CDR2 FYNNEI. Trimming stripped 4 bases from V and 0 bases from J, with 7 bases between. The CDR3 protein is CASSVSSSGANVLTF. The CDR3 DNA sequence: TGTGCCAGCAGTGTCTCGAGCTCTGGGGCCAACGTCCTGACTTTC.

This chain joins TRBV18 and TRBJ1-4; 7 bases line up with TRBD1. The J segment lost 0 bases and the V segment lost 2 bases, leaving 3 bases of the junction unmatched. Germline loops: CDR1 KGHSH, CDR2 LQKENI. The CDR3 sequence is 16 residues long. The CDR3 sequence is CASSPKQGATNEKLFF. In DNA, the CDR3 is TGTGCCAGCTCACCAAAGCAGGGGGCAACTAATGAAAAACTGTTTTTT.

The chain combines TRBV7-3 with TRBJ2-1, with 7 bases that match TRBD1. Germline values: CDR1 SGHTA, CDR2 FQGTGA. J was trimmed by 9 bases and V by 5 bases; bases with no gene match: 10. The CDR3 runs to 14 residues. The CDR3 is CASSQGRGIGEQFF. Here the CDR3 DNA reads TGTGCCAGCAGCCAGGGCAGGGGGATAGGTGAGCAGTTCTTC.

The chain combines TRBV29-1 with TRBJ1-5, with D maybe TRBD1 (6 bases). Trimming took 4 bases from V and 4 from J, leaving 14 bases between them. Germline CDR1 and CDR2: SQVTM and ANQGSEA. CDR3 length: 14 residues. The CDR3 is CSVGGPSTNQPQHF. CDR3 in DNA: TGCAGCGTTGGGGGGCCCTCCACTAATCAGCCCCAGCATTTT. The full variable domain, with the rest looked up from reference TRBV29-1 and TRBJ1-5, is SAVISQKPSRDICQRGTSLTIQCQVDSQVTMMFWYRQQPGQSLTLIATANQGSEATYESGFVIDKFPISRPNLTFSTLTVSNMSPEDSSIYLCSVGGPSTNQPQHFGDGTRLSIL.

This clone was observed a single time. The genes are TRBV28 and TRBJ1-5, with 8 bases fitting TRBD1. With 4 bases clipped from V and 7 bases from J, the junction kept 9 bases outside the gene matches. The CDR3 totals 15 residues. Germline V gene sequence: CDR1 MDHEN, CDR2 SYDVKM. CDR3 in DNA: TGTGCCAGCAGTTCTCTCGACAGGGGTGGCCAGCCCCAGCATTTT. It specifies CASSSLDRGGQPQHF.